The present entry profiles one T cell receptor (beta chain) with its context. The antigen is undetermined. Germline assignment: CDR1 LGHDT and CDR2 YNNKEL (reference sequence). V lost 4 bases to trimming and J lost 8 bases; unmatched junction nucleotides: 8. The CDR3 sequence is 15 residues long. Documented time point: patch test 2, 6 weeks after DPC sensitization. Treatment noted: therapeutic diphenylcyclopropenone sensitization with weekly scalp DPC. Blood was collected ahead of every patch test applied. The source of the sample is a study of human T cells and chemical hapten exposure. At the level of the study: Per-sample TCR yields varied mainly from small pooled library volume differences.

Regarding the study as a whole: Significantly more large CDR3 similarity clusters arose among expanded TCRs than among controls.

TCRdb itself ran the RACE reads through MiXCR, one entry per CDR3 protein. The repertoire holds a few hundred thousand distinct CDR3 sequences, with more than 5% as singletons. The receptor was isolated from a woman aged 18-30 years with alopecia areata. Some clones in this sample may be carry-over from other donors' samples. The sample in question was whole blood, obtained in connection with sensitization to the hapten diphenylcyclopropenone (DPC). V is TRBV3-1 and J is TRBJ2-1; 10 bases match TRBD1. Here the CDR3 DNA reads TGTGCCAGCAGCCGCGACAGGGGGCTAGGCGATGAGCAGTTCTTC. Its translation is CASSRDRGLGDEQFF.